This T cell receptor beta chain comes out of a study of T cells in Graves' hyperthyroidism and ophthalmopathy. Study observations and caveats: Most thyroid clonotypes with frequency above 0.001 were detected in blood. In the analysis, a 13 V-J model separated ophthalmopathy from stable hyperthyroidism. Onset of ophthalmopathy came a median roughly 6.4 months after the model predicted it.

The length of the CDR3 is 16 residues. The germline V gene has CDR1 SGDLS and CDR2 YYNGEE. The V segment lost 1 base and the J segment 6 bases; nucleotides outside the gene matches: 11. Only a few counts were recorded for this clonotype. The antigen remains undetermined. Participants, patients aged 18 to 65, had newly diagnosed hyperthyroidism with a duration under 2 months. Amplification targeted TCR beta CDR3 regions from RNA transcripts. The TCR CDR3 was amplified in a first-round RT-PCR using the HTBI primer set. From the multiplex PCR reads, TCRdb called clonotypes with MiXCR, one entry per CDR3 protein. The sample has around 110,000 distinct CDR3 sequences; about 17% are singletons.

Input material: blood. This sequence joins TRBV9 and TRBJ2-3, with 7 bases aligning to TRBD2. The receptor's source is a woman aged 45-65 years with Graves' hyperthyroidism. Here the CDR3 DNA reads TGTGCCAGCAGCGTAACCCCACTAGCGAATACGGATACGCAGTATTTT. Protein product: CASSVTPLANTDTQYF.